A single sample gave rise to the 28 T cell receptor beta chains below, sequenced in a study of blood T cell repertoires in COVID-19 (dated by TCRdb to about 2020). Receptor libraries were prepared by the immunoSEQ multiplex PCR assay. Here the immuneACCESS table is served through TCRdb, limited to in-frame sequences with V and J called. Missing clones are a known gap in these copies; in checked studies unresolved V genes cover under half, and the rest lacks a known reason. This sample is represented by fewer than 65,000 clones; approximately 80% of them were singletons. The ten largest clones capture 10% of the sample. Input material: peripheral blood. The receptors shown here come from a man under 40 with COVID-19, enrolled during active disease.

The chain recombines TRBV6-5 with TRBJ2-7, with TRBD2 matching over 8 bases. The CDR3 has 13 amino acids. The germline V gene encodes CDR1 MNHEY and CDR2 SVGAGI. V trimming: 4 bases; J trimming: 7 bases; junction bases outside the gene matches: 6. CDR3 amino acids: CASSSLAGREQYF. The CDR3 DNA reads as TGTGCCAGCAGTTCGTTAGCGGGAAGGGAGCAGTACTTC.

The rearrangement joins TRBV12-3 or TRBV12-4 to TRBJ2-7, with D unclear. Trimming cost V 2 bases and J 7 bases, with 12 bases left between them. This CDR3 has 13 amino acids. The CDR3 bases are TGTGCCAGCAGTTTAAAGCCGCTCGGGGAGCAGTACTTC. Amino acids: CASSLKPLGEQYF.

This chain connects TRBV7-9 to TRBJ1-1; 7 bases match TRBD1. Trimming removed 5 bases from V and 0 bases from J; junction bases left unmatched: 3. There are 14 residues in the CDR3. Germline CDR1 SEHNR, CDR2 FQNEAQ (reference sequence). The CDR3 region has the DNA TGTGCCAGCAGCAGTGGACAGGTGAACACTGAAGCTTTCTTT. Protein product: CASSSGQVNTEAFF.

V is TRBV7-2 and J is TRBJ1-1, with D possibly TRBD1 on 5 matching bases. Looked up from germline, CDR1 is SGHTA and CDR2 is FQGNSA. The CDR3 consists of 14 residues. The V end lost 3 bases, the J end lost 2 bases, and 10 bases lay between the germline ends. The CDR3 coding sequence is TGTGCCAGCAGCTTCGGGGGTTTTAACACTGAAGCTTTCTTT. Protein product: CASSFGGFNTEAFF.

The chain couples TRBV7-9 to TRBJ2-7, with D perhaps matching TRBD2 (6 bases). Per germline, CDR1 SEHNR and CDR2 FQNEAQ (reference sequence). V lost 2 bases and J 7 bases, leaving 21 bases between the germline ends. This CDR3 is built from 16 residues. The CDR3 sequence is CASSLRAGGGEREQYF. Written as DNA, the CDR3 is TGTGCCAGCAGCTTAAGGGCCGGCGGAGGGGAGAGGGAGCAGTACTTC.

V usage is TRBV9 and J usage is TRBJ2-1; TRBD2 matches 10 bases. The V and J ends lost 4 bases and 3 bases, in that order; junction bases with no gene match: 7. Looked up from germline, CDR1 is SGDLS and CDR2 is YYNGEE. The CDR3 contains 16 residues. As DNA, the CDR3 is TGTGCCAGCAGCCCGACCGGGACTAGCGACTACAATGAGCAGTTCTTC. Translating gives CASSPTGTSDYNEQFF.

This clone came up once. The chain uses TRBV14 and TRBJ2-4; D remains ambiguous. This CDR3 is 13 amino acids long. CDR1 SGHDN and CDR2 FVKESK come from the germline V gene. Trimming left V 4 bases short and J 12 bases short, with 16 bases between. CDR3 region: CASSLSGPSDQYF. The CDR3 DNA is TGTGCCAGCAGCCTTTCGGGTCCGTCAGATCAGTACTTC.

This clone came up a few times. The DNA for the CDR3 is TGTGCCAGCAGCCAGCAGGACAGGGCCTCCTACGAGCAGTACTTC. It encodes CASSQQDRASYEQYF. The V gene is TRBV5-4, the J gene TRBJ2-7, with 8 bases fitting TRBD1. This CDR3 has 15 amino acids. The germline V gene encodes CDR1 SGHNT and CDR2 YYREEE (reference sequence). J lost 0 bases, V lost 4 bases, and 6 bases had no gene match. Using reference TRBV5-4 and TRBJ2-7 for the parts outside the CDR3, the full variable domain is ETGVTQSPTHLIKTRGQQVTLRCSSQSGHNTVSWYQQALGQGPQFIFQYYREEENGRGNFPPRFSGLQFPNYSSELNVNALELDDSALYLCASSQQDRASYEQYFGPGTRLTVT.

In its sample, this clone was seen a few times. This chain links TRBV19 with TRBJ2-3, with 10 bases fitting TRBD1. The J segment lost 0 bases and the V segment lost 6 bases, leaving 9 bases of the junction unmatched. The CDR3 is 17 residues long. CDR1 is LNHDA, CDR2 SQIVND, per germline (reference sequence). The CDR3, as DNA: TGTGCCAGTAGGCCGGGACAGGGGTCAATTAGCACAGATACGCAGTATTTT. It yields the protein CASRPGQGSISTDTQYF.

The V call is TRBV29-1, the J call TRBJ2-1; 8 nucleotides line up with TRBD1. The CDR3 totals 13 residues. Germline values: CDR1 SQVTM, CDR2 ANQGSEA. Trimming took 4 bases from V and 7 from J; bases not matched to a gene: 6. CDR3 DNA: TGCAGCGTTGGCGACAGGGGATTGAATGAGCAGTTCTTC. Its protein product is CSVGDRGLNEQFF.

The chain carries TRBV7-9 and TRBJ2-1, with 13 bases that match TRBD2. From germline, CDR1 is SEHNR and CDR2 FQNEAQ (reference sequence). CDR3 length: 17 residues. V trimming: 0 bases; J trimming: 9 bases; junction bases outside the gene matches: 8. For the CDR3, the DNA is TGTGCCAGCAGCTTAGCGTGGACTAGCGGGAGAGAAGGTGAGCAGTTCTTC. Its protein product is CASSLAWTSGREGEQFF.

The V and J genes are TRBV19 and TRBJ1-1, with 10 nucleotides matching TRBD1. The CDR3 sequence is 16 residues long. CDR1 is LNHDA, CDR2 SQIVND, per germline (reference sequence). V lost 7 bases and J lost 1; bases outside the gene matches: 9. CDR3 DNA: TGTGCCAGTATCAATGTGGACAGGGGGACGAACACTGAAGCTTTCTTT. This codes for CASINVDRGTNTEAFF.

The gene calls are TRBV5-5 and TRBJ1-1, with 7 positions matching TRBD1. From germline, CDR1 is SGHKS and CDR2 YYEKEE (reference sequence). V dropped 2 bases and J dropped 2; count of bases not matched to a gene: 6. The CDR3 has 15 residues. Here the CDR3 DNA reads TGTGCCAGCAGCTTAACGGGACAGACAAACACTGAAGCTTTCTTT. Translated, it gives CASSLTGQTNTEAFF. Complete variable domain (other parts from reference TRBV5-5 and TRBJ1-1): DAGVTQSPTHLIKTRGQQVTLRCSPISGHKSVSWYQQVLGQGPQFIFQYYEKEERGRGNFPDRFSARQFPNYSSELNVNALLLGDSALYLCASSLTGQTNTEAFFGQGTRLTVV.

This clone showed up many times. The chain recombines TRBV28 with TRBJ2-5; 8 nucleotides match TRBD2. Germline-derived CDR1 and CDR2 are MDHEN and SYDVKM. CDR3 size: 16 residues. The J segment lost 7 bases and the V segment lost 1 base, leaving 11 bases of the junction unmatched. The CDR3, as DNA: TGTGCCAGCAGTTTATATGGGGCTAGCGGGCCCCTGACCCAGTACTTC. It yields the protein CASSLYGASGPLTQYF.

The chain uses TRBV27 and TRBJ2-3; 9 positions match TRBD2. CDR1 is MNHEY, CDR2 SMNVEV, per germline (reference sequence). With V trimmed by 5 bases and J by 5 bases, 14 bases remained unmatched. This CDR3 comprises 17 residues. In DNA, the CDR3 is TGTGCCAGCAGTCTCCGACTTCGCGGGAGGGCAGGAGATACGCAGTATTTT. It codes for CASSLRLRGRAGDTQYF.

J is TRBJ1-1 and V is TRBV28; D unclear. Germline assignment: CDR1 MDHEN and CDR2 SYDVKM. The CDR3 contains 12 residues. Trimming left V 6 bases short and J 4 bases short, with 9 bases between. This chain's CDR3 is CASRLAGTEAFF. CDR3 DNA sequence: TGTGCCAGCAGACTCGCGGGCACTGAAGCTTTCTTT.

The J gene is TRBJ2-2, the V gene TRBV28; no firm D call. With 7 bases removed from V and 1 base from J, the gap between germline ends came to 7 bases. Per germline, CDR1 MDHEN and CDR2 SYDVKM. The CDR3 is 13 residues long. The DNA of the CDR3 is TGTGCCAGCATGTACGGGAACACCGGGGAGCTGTTTTTT. Amino acids: CASMYGNTGELFF.

The V call is TRBV18, the J call TRBJ2-7, with TRBD2 matching over 8 bases. Germline trimming cut 3 bases from V and 0 bases from J; bases unmatched to any gene: 13. Germline V gene sequence: CDR1 KGHSH, CDR2 LQKENI. The CDR3 contains 18 residues. The CDR3 loop reads CASSPQGSSGTSSYEQYF. CDR3 coding DNA: TGTGCCAGCTCACCCCAGGGGTCGTCCGGGACTAGCTCCTACGAGCAGTACTTC.

This clone occurred once. The chain links TRBV6-5 to TRBJ1-1; D is perhaps TRBD1 (5 bases). The CDR3 length is 13 residues. Trimming took off 6 bases at V and 2 bases at J, with 10 bases between the two ends. The germline gives CDR1 MNHEY, CDR2 SVGAGI. CDR3 DNA: TGTGCCAGCAGGGACAACGGAAACACTGAAGCTTTCTTT. It translates to CASRDNGNTEAFF.

This chain joins TRBV6-5 and TRBJ1-1; D is possibly TRBD1 (5 bases). Trimming removed 6 bases at V and 1 base at J, with 15 bases between. From germline, CDR1 is MNHEY and CDR2 SVGAGI. This CDR3 is built from 15 residues. CDR3 coding DNA: TGTGCCAGCAGGTCTGGAAGGGGTTGGAACACTGAAGCTTTCTTT. This codes for CASRSGRGWNTEAFF.

The chain employs TRBV5-1 and TRBJ2-2; 8 bases match TRBD2. The CDR3 consists of 14 residues. Germline values: CDR1 SGHRS, CDR2 YFSETQ. Unmatched junction bases numbered 11, after V lost 9 bases and J lost 7 bases. The DNA of the CDR3 is TGCGCCACCGCCGGCGGGGGGCATAGCGGGGAGCTGTTTTTT. Amino acid sequence: CATAGGGHSGELFF. The full variable domain, completed using reference TRBV5-1 and TRBJ2-2, is KAGVTQTPRYLIKTRGQQVTLSCSPISGHRSVSWYQQTPGQGLQFLFEYFSETQRNKGNFPGRFSGRQFSNSRSEMNVSTLELGDSALYLCATAGGGHSGELFFGEGSRLTVL.

This clone has more than one count but fewer than ten. CDR3 in amino acids: CASSQVGTGGNTIYF. CDR3 sequence (DNA): TGTGCCAGCAGCCAAGTGGGGACTGGAGGAAACACCATATATTTT. The chain employs TRBV4-2 and TRBJ1-3; D perhaps matches TRBD1 (5 bases). CDR1 is LGHNA, CDR2 YNFKEQ, per germline. The V and J ends lost 1 base and 4 bases respectively, with 11 bases between them. The CDR3 runs 15 residues.

V is TRBV27 and J is TRBJ1-4; 9 bases align to TRBD1. V was clipped by 6 bases and J by 8 bases; unmatched bases: 13. There are 16 residues in the CDR3. Looked up from germline, CDR1 is MNHEY and CDR2 is SMNVEV (reference sequence). This chain's CDR3 is CASSQTLQGASEKLFF. The CDR3 DNA follows: TGTGCCAGCAGCCAAACTTTACAGGGGGCCAGCGAAAAACTGTTTTTT.

The chain employs TRBV29-1 and TRBJ1-2, with 7 bases fitting TRBD1. CDR1 and CDR2 (germline): SQVTM, ANQGSEA. This CDR3 region has 15 residues. The J segment lost 2 bases and the V segment lost 2 bases, leaving 8 bases of the junction unmatched. CDR3 in amino acids: CSVEKLGGANYGYTF. The DNA of the CDR3 is TGCAGCGTTGAAAAATTAGGGGGCGCCAACTATGGCTACACCTTC.

This chain connects TRBV27 to TRBJ2-3; TRBD2 aligns across 11 bases. The CDR3 contains 15 residues. The J segment lost 4 bases and the V segment lost 2 bases, leaving 2 bases of the junction unmatched. Germline V gene sequence: CDR1 MNHEY, CDR2 SMNVEV (reference sequence). DNA for the CDR3: TGTGCCAGCAGTTTAATAGCGGGAGGGGCAGATACGCAGTATTTT. As protein: CASSLIAGGADTQYF.

This clone was counted ten times or more. The chain couples TRBV21-1 to TRBJ2-7; TRBD1, as called in the table, went unchecked against the DNA. TRBV21-1 is classified as a pseudogene. The CDR3 runs to 19 residues. The CDR3 here is CASSTTGTGGETRHYEQYF. The CDR3 DNA reads as TGTGCCAGCAGCACGACCGGGACAGGGGGCGAAACCCGACACTACGAGCAGTACTTC.

The chain links TRBV12-3 or TRBV12-4 to TRBJ2-5; a weak D match, TRBD1 (5 bases). The CDR3 has 11 residues. The V and J ends lost 7 bases and 10 bases respectively, with 13 bases between them. CDR3 protein: CASTSGQNQYF. For the CDR3, the DNA is TGTGCCAGCACCTCCGGACAAAACCAGTACTTC.

V usage is TRBV24-1 and J usage is TRBJ2-1, with 10 nucleotides matching TRBD2. The CDR3 length is 16 residues. The germline V gene has CDR1 KGHDR and CDR2 SFDVKD. V shed 3 bases and J 2 bases; nucleotides not matched to a gene: 3. In nucleotides, the CDR3 is TGTGCCACCAGTGATCGGACTAGCGGAACCTACAATGAGCAGTTCTTC. It specifies CATSDRTSGTYNEQFF.